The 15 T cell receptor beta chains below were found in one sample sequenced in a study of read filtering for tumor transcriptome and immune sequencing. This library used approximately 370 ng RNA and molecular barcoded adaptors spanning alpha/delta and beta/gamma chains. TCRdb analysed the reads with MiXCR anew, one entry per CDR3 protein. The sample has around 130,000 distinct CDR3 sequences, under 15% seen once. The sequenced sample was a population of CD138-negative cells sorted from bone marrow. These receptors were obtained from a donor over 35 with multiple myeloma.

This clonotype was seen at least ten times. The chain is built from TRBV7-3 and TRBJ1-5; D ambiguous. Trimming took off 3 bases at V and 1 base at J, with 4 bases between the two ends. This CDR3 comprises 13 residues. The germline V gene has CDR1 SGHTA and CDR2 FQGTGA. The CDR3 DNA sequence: TGTGCCAGCAGCTTTCCGAGCAATCAGCCCCAGCATTTT. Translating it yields CASSFPSNQPQHF.

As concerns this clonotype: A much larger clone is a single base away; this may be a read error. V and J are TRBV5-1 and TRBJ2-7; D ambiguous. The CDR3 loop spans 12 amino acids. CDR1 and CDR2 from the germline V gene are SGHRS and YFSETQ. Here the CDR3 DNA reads TGCGCCAGCAGCTTGGATCAATACGGGCAGTACTTC. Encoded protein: CASSLDQYGQYF.

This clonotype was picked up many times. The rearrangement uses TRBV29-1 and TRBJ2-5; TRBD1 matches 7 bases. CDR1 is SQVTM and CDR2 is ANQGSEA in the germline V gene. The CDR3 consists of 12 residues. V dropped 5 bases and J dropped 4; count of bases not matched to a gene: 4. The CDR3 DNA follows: TGCAGCGTTTCTCCAGGGGGAGAGACCCAGTACTTC. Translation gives CSVSPGGETQYF.

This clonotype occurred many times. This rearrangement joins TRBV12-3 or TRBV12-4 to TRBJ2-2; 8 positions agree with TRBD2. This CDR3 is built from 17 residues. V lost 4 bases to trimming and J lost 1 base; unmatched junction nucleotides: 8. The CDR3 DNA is TGTGCCAGCAGTTACAAAGCGGGGGCCCGGAACACCGGGGAGCTGTTTTTT. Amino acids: CASSYKAGARNTGELFF.

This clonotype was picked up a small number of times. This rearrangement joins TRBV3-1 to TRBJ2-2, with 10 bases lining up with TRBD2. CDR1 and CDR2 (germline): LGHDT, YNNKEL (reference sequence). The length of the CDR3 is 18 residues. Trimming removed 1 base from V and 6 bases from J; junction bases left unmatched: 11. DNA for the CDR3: TGTGCCAGCAGCCAAGCCCTCGGACTAGCGGCACACCCCGGGGAGCTGTTTTTT. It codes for CASSQALGLAAHPGELFF.

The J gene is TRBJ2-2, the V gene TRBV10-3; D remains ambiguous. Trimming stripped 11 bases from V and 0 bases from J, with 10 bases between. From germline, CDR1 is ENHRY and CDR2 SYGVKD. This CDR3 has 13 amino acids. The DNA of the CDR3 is TGTGCCGCCGGACGGCCGAACACCGGGGAGCTGTTTTTT. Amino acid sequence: CAAGRPNTGELFF.

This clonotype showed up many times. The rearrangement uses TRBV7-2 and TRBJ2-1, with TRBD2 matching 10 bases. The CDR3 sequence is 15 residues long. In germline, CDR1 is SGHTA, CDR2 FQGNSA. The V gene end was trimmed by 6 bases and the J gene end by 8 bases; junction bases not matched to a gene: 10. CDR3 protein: CASSPPGSGRHEQFF. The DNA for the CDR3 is TGTGCCAGCAGTCCCCCTGGTAGCGGGAGGCATGAGCAGTTCTTC.

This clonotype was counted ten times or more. Here the CDR3 DNA reads TGCAGCGTTGTAGGCGGGAGCGTCCCCTACGAGCAGTACTTC. It specifies CSVVGGSVPYEQYF. The chain joins TRBV29-1 to TRBJ2-7, with 7 bases lining up with TRBD2. There are 14 residues in the CDR3. Germline CDR1 reads SQVTM; CDR2 reads ANQGSEA. J gave up 2 bases and V 4 bases, and 8 bases lay outside the gene matches.

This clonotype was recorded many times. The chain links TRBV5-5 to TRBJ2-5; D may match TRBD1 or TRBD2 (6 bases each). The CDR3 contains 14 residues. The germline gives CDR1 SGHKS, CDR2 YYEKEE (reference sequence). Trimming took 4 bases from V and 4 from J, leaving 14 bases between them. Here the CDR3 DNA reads TGTGCCAGCAGCATAGGGGGAGGAGGAGAGACCCAGTACTTC. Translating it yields CASSIGGGGETQYF.

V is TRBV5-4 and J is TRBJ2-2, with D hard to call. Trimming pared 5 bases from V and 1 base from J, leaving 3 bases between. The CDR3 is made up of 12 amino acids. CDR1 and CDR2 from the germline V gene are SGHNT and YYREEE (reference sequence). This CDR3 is CASRRNTGELFF. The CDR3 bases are TGTGCCAGCAGACGGAACACCGGGGAGCTGTTTTTT.

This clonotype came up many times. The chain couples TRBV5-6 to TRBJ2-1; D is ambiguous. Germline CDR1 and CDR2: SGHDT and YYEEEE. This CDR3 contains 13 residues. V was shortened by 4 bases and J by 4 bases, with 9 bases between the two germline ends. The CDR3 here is CASSVAGYNEQFF. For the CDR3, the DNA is TGTGCCAGCAGCGTGGCCGGGTACAATGAGCAGTTCTTC. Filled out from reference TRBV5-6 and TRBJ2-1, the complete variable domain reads DAGVTQSPTHLIKTRGQQVTLRCSPKSGHDTVSWYQQALGQGPQFIFQYYEEEERQRGNFPDRFSGHQFPNYSSELNVNALLLGDSALYLCASSVAGYNEQFFGPGTRLTVL.

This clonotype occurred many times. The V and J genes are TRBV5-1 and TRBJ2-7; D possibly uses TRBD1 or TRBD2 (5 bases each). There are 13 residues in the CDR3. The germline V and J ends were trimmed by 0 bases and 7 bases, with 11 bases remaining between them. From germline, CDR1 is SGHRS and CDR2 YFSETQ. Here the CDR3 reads CASSLAGTEEQYF. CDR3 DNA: TGCGCCAGCAGCTTGGCCGGGACGGAGGAGCAGTACTTC.

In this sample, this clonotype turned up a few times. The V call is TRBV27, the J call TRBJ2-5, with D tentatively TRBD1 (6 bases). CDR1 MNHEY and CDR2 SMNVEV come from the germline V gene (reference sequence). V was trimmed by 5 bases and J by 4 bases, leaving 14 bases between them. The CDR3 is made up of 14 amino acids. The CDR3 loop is CASSPRTALETQYF. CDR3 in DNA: TGTGCCAGCAGTCCCCGGACAGCTTTAGAGACCCAGTACTTC.

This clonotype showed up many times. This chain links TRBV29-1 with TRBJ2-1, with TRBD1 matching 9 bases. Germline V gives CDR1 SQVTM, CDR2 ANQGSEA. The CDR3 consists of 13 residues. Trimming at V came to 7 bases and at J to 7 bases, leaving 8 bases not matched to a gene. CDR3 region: CSAERDRANEQFF. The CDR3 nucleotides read TGCAGCGCTGAGAGGGACAGGGCTAATGAGCAGTTCTTC.

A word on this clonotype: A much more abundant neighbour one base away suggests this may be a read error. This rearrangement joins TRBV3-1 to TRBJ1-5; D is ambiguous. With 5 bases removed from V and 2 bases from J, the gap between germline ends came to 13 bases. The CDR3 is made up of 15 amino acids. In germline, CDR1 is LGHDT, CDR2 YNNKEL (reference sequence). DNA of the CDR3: TGTGCCAGCAGCGAGACCCTCACCGGCAATCAGCCCCAGCATTTT. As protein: CASSETLTGNQPQHF.